This T cell receptor beta chain was profiled in a study of T cells expressing NK-cell markers. Study details: Beta-chain profiling covered CD3+CD56+NKG2C+, CD3+CD56+NKG2C- and CD3+CD56-NKG2C+ sorted subsets. Within the sequenced cohort of eight donors, seven exhibited HCMV seropositivity and one was seronegative. General observations from the study: Among CD8+ T cells from over 5 donors, dominant NKG2C+ clonotypes accounted for about 1.0-7.5%. These same clonotypes (in several donors) also led the CD3+CD56-NKG2C+ fraction.

Following a re-call of the 5' RACE reads, TCRdb has one entry per CDR3 protein and lacks DNA. This sample's table has roughly 110,000 distinct CDR3 sequences. Germline assignment: CDR1 MDHEN and CDR2 SYDVKM. This CDR3 is 14 amino acids long. As for this clonotype: Its specificity is not known.

The material sequenced was blood T cells: a sorted CD56 or NKG2C T cell subset, CD4+ or CD8+ T cells, or bulk PBMC T cells (not recorded which). The clonotype originates from a woman between 18 and 75 years old in good health. The chain joins TRBV28 to TRBJ2-2; no DNA is available, so the TRBD1 call from TCRdb remains unchecked. CDR3 residues: CASSRQGRGGELFF. Supplemented by reference TRBV28 and TRBJ2-2, the full variable domain reads DVKVTQSSRYLVKRTGEKVFLECVQDMDHENMFWYRQDPGLGLRLIYFSYDVKMKEKGDIPEGYSVSREKKERFSLILESASTNQTSMYLCASSRQGRGGELFFGEGSRLTVL.